This TCR beta chain was sequenced for a study of blood T cell repertoires in COVID-19. Study details: Samples of COVID-19 (acute and convalescent) were obtained from the United States, Italy and Spain. Sources were T cells, B-cell-depleted T cells, or PBMCs; the material itself was cDNA or gDNA.

Source study methods: Reference gene primer amplification gave estimated nucleated cell counts. Clones were read by immunoSEQ multiplex PCR, and TCRdb kept only the in-frame ones, dropping some. V and J calls plus clone size are reproduced from that table; the DNA served to infer D and trimming. The data hold over 200,000 clones, with about 87% observed a single time. Germline V gene sequence: CDR1 SNHLY, CDR2 FYNNEI. V dropped 6 bases and J dropped 7; count of bases not matched to a gene: 12. The CDR3 totals 15 residues. Sequencing was done on a sample of peripheral blood. The receptor's source is a woman aged 45-60 years with acute or convalescent COVID-19. The chain carries TRBV2 and TRBJ2-1, with 7 bases that match TRBD2. The CDR3 DNA is TGTGCCAGCAGCCCCACGGTGGGCGGGAGAAATGAGCAGTTCTTC. Translated: CASSPTVGGRNEQFF.